Below, 7 T cell receptor beta chains from the same sample are listed, as sequenced in a study of T cell changes during pregnancy in multiple sclerosis. Libraries were prepared by immunoSEQ multiplex PCR; TCRdb keeps only in-frame clonotypes and omits some of them. The table lists about 44,000 clones, about 95% of them singletons, with 0.85% to 1% in the top ten. The sequenced sample was peripheral blood, obtained in the second trimester of pregnancy. The origin of the receptors is a female donor with multiple sclerosis, enrolled in a pregnancy study.

J is TRBJ2-3 and V is TRBV7-9; maybe TRBD2 (6 bases). CDR3 size: 15 residues. V lost 3 bases and J lost 5, with 15 bases in between. Looked up from germline, CDR1 is SEHNR and CDR2 is FQNEAQ (reference sequence). The CDR3 spells CASSFPAGSGDTQYF. CDR3 coding DNA: TGTGCCAGCAGCTTCCCGGCGGGAAGTGGAGATACGCAGTATTTT.

The CDR3 spells CASSSWGRGLEQYF. CDR3 nucleotides: TGTGCCAGCAGTTCCTGGGGCAGGGGGCTTGAGCAGTACTTC. V gene TRBV27 combines with J gene TRBJ2-7, with 8 bases identical to TRBD1. V was pared by 4 bases and J by 7 bases, with 9 bases of the junction left unmatched. The germline CDR1 and CDR2 sequences are MNHEY and SMNVEV (reference sequence). The length of the CDR3 is 14 residues.

The rearrangement uses TRBV18 and TRBJ2-1; 9 bases fit TRBD1. The CDR3 length is 15 residues. Germline V gene data show CDR1 as KGHSH and CDR2 as LQKENI. The J segment lost 5 bases and the V segment lost 3 bases, leaving 5 bases of the junction unmatched. CDR3 DNA: TGTGCCAGCTCACCGGGACAGGGAACAAACAATGAGCAGTTCTTC. Translated: CASSPGQGTNNEQFF.

V usage is TRBV7-2 and J usage is TRBJ2-1, with D tentatively TRBD1 (6 bases). Deletions cut 1 base from V and 4 bases from J, with 11 bases between. The germline gives CDR1 SGHTA, CDR2 FQGNSA. This CDR3 region has 15 residues. Written as DNA, the CDR3 is TGTGCCAGCAGCTTAGTTCTCGGACAGTACAATGAGCAGTTCTTC. Its protein product is CASSLVLGQYNEQFF.

The chain joins TRBV29-1 to TRBJ2-5, with D possibly TRBD2 on 5 matching bases. The CDR3 consists of 14 residues. Trimming stripped 4 bases from V and 1 base from J, with 13 bases between. The germline gives CDR1 SQVTM, CDR2 ANQGSEA. In DNA form, the CDR3 reads TGCAGCGTTGGAATGGCGGGTTTCCAAGAGACCCAGTACTTC. Amino acid sequence: CSVGMAGFQETQYF. The variable domain in full, completed from reference TRBV29-1 and TRBJ2-5, reads SAVISQKPSRDICQRGTSLTIQCQVDSQVTMMFWYRQQPGQSLTLIATANQGSEATYESGFVIDKFPISRPNLTFSTLTVSNMSPEDSSIYLCSVGMAGFQETQYFGPGTRLLVL.

The V call is TRBV7-2, the J call TRBJ1-6, with D possibly being TRBD1 (6 bases). The CDR3 has 15 amino acids. V was clipped by 1 base and J by 8 bases, with 12 bases between them. Per the germline V gene, CDR1 is SGHTA and CDR2 is FQGNSA. The CDR3 nucleotides read TGTGCCAGCAGCTTAGTGGCCAGGGGAGATTCACCCCTCCACTTT. Protein sequence: CASSLVARGDSPLHF. The variable domain in full, completed from reference TRBV7-2 and TRBJ1-6, reads GAGVSQSPSNKVTEKGKDVELRCDPISGHTALYWYRQSLGQGLEFLIYFQGNSAPDKSGLPSDRFSAERTGGSVSTLTIQRTQQEDSAVYLCASSLVARGDSPLHFGNGTRLTVT.

This rearrangement joins TRBV25-1 to TRBJ1-1, with TRBD1 as a possible D gene (6 bases). V was shortened by 7 bases and J by 10 bases, with 16 bases between the two germline ends. The CDR3 spans 12 residues. Germline V gene lookup returns CDR1 MGHDK and CDR2 SYGVNS. This CDR3 is CASITGRGGAFF. The CDR3 nucleotides read TGTGCCAGCATTACAGGGCGGGGGGGAGCTTTCTTT.